The present T cell receptor (beta chain) was sequenced within a study of blood T cell repertoires in COVID-19. Study-level information: Acute and convalescent COVID-19 specimens originated in the United States, Italy and Spain. The analysed material was cDNA or gDNA that came from T cells, B-cell-depleted T cells, or PBMCs.

V was cut by 2 bases and J by 1 base, with 8 bases left in between. This CDR3 spans 14 amino acids. CDR1 and CDR2 (germline): SEHNR, FQNEAQ (reference sequence). In the original workflow: For nucleated cells, counts were estimated from reference gene primer amplification. Repertoires were generated with immunoSEQ multiplex PCR, while TCRdb's copy carries only in-frame clones and drops some. V, J and clone size reflect that table, while D and trimming were determined from the DNA. The profile covers approximately 100,000 clones, with 85% appearing a single time and about 1.7% taken by the ten largest.

The receptor was isolated from a woman aged 70-85 years with active or convalescent COVID-19. The sequenced material came from peripheral blood. This sequence joins TRBV7-9 and TRBJ1-1, with D perhaps TRBD1 (5 bases). The CDR3 loop is CASSLLQGNTEAFF. CDR3 bases: TGTGCCAGCAGCTTACTTCAGGGGAACACTGAAGCTTTCTTT. Full variable domain (missing parts from reference TRBV7-9 and TRBJ1-1): DTGVSQNPRHKITKRGQNVTFRCDPISEHNRLYWYRQTLGQGPEFLTYFQNEAQLEKSRLLSDRFSAERPKGSFSTLEIQRTEQGDSAMYLCASSLLQGNTEAFFGQGTRLTVV.